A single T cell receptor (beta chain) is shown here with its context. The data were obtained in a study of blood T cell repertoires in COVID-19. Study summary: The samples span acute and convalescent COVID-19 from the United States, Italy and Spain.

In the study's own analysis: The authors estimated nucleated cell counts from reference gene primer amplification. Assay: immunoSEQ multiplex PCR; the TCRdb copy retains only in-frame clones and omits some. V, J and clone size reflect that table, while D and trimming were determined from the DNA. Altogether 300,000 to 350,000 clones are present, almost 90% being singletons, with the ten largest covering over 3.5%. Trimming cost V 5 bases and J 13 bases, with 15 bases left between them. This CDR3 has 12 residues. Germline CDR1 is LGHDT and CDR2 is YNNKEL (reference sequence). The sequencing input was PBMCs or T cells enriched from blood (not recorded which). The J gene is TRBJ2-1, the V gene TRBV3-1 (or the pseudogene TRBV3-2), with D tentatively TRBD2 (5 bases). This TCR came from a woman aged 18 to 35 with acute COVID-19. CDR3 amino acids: CASSSLSVFQFF. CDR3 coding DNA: TGTGCCAGCAGCAGTCTTAGCGTCTTTCAGTTCTTC.